These T cell receptor beta chains were read from a single sample in a study of OX40 agonist ivuxolimab in advanced cancers. Sequencing was performed with immunoSEQ multiplex PCR; in TCRdb, only in-frame clones are kept and a portion is missing. The data show 20,000 to 30,000 clones, 83% seen once. The sequencing used CD4+ or CD8+ T cells sorted from blood, collected in a trial of the OX40 agonist ivuxolimab. Receptors originate from an adult with an advanced solid tumor such as melanoma, head and neck, liver or kidney cancer. CDR3s include the opening cysteine and the closing phenylalanine or tryptophan. Each record gives: CDR3 length, clone size, J gene, D gene, V gene, CDR3 protein, CDR3 DNA. D genes are given only for firm matches. Where a row states a size, it is once, few, many or the class of an expanded clone; other rows omit it.

CDR3 length: 14
clone size: -
J gene: TRBJ1-4
D gene: -
V gene: TRBV13
CDR3 protein: CASSFRRVREKLFF
CDR3 DNA: TGTGCCAGCAGCTTCAGGCGGGTACGAGAAAAACTGTTTTTT

CDR3 length: 14
clone size: -
J gene: TRBJ2-3
D gene: -
V gene: TRBV9
CDR3 protein: CASSYGQPTDTQYF
CDR3 DNA: TGTGCCAGCAGCTACGGACAGCCCACAGATACGCAGTATTTT

CDR3 length: 14
clone size: -
J gene: TRBJ1-1
D gene: -
V gene: TRBV4-1
CDR3 protein: CASSQVGLNTEAFF
CDR3 DNA: TGCGCCAGCAGCCAAGTAGGGTTGAACACTGAAGCTTTCTTT

CDR3 length: 16
clone size: -
J gene: TRBJ2-5
D gene: -
V gene: TRBV7-9
CDR3 protein: CASSLSLGREQETQYF
CDR3 DNA: TGTGCCAGCAGCTTGTCTTTGGGGAGAGAACAAGAGACCCAGTACTTC

CDR3 length: 17
clone size: -
J gene: TRBJ1-5
D gene: TRBD1
V gene: TRBV10-2
CDR3 protein: CASSDRDRGGPHQPQHF
CDR3 DNA: TGCGCCAGCAGTGACCGGGACAGGGGGGGACCACATCAGCCCCAGCATTTT

CDR3 length: 16
clone size: -
J gene: TRBJ1-6
D gene: -
V gene: TRBV13
CDR3 protein: CASSFVAGGRNSPLHF
CDR3 DNA: TGTGCCAGCAGCTTCGTTGCGGGGGGAAGGAATTCACCCCTCCACTTT

CDR3 length: 11
clone size: -
J gene: TRBJ2-7
D gene: -
V gene: TRBV30
CDR3 protein: CAWSPAYEQYF
CDR3 DNA: TGTGCCTGGAGTCCTGCCTACGAGCAGTACTTC

CDR3 length: 14
clone size: -
J gene: TRBJ2-7
D gene: -
V gene: TRBV10-3
CDR3 protein: CAISDHGAPYEQYF
CDR3 DNA: TGTGCCATCAGTGACCACGGGGCCCCCTACGAGCAGTACTTC

CDR3 length: 15
clone size: -
J gene: TRBJ2-1
D gene: -
V gene: TRBV5-1
CDR3 protein: CASSPRWSGGNEQFF
CDR3 DNA: TGCGCCAGCAGCCCCCGTTGGTCGGGTGGAAATGAGCAGTTCTTC

CDR3 length: 14
clone size: -
J gene: TRBJ1-1
D gene: -
V gene: TRBV15
CDR3 protein: CATSRDSENTEAFF
CDR3 DNA: TGTGCCACCAGCAGAGATTCGGAGAACACTGAAGCTTTCTTT

CDR3 length: 15
clone size: -
J gene: TRBJ1-1
D gene: TRBD1
V gene: TRBV6-5
CDR3 protein: CASSNGDRGSTEAFF
CDR3 DNA: TGTGCCAGCAGCAATGGGGACAGGGGGAGTACTGAAGCTTTCTTT

CDR3 length: 18
clone size: -
J gene: TRBJ2-6
D gene: TRBD1
V gene: TRBV5-4
CDR3 protein: CASSLAGTESSGANVLTF
CDR3 DNA: TGTGCCAGCAGCTTGGCCGGGACAGAAAGCTCTGGGGCCAACGTCCTGACTTTC

CDR3 length: 12
clone size: once
J gene: TRBJ1-1
D gene: -
V gene: TRBV29-1
CDR3 protein: CSVPHRGTEAFF
CDR3 DNA: TGCAGCGTTCCCCATCGGGGAACTGAAGCTTTCTTT

CDR3 length: 13
clone size: -
J gene: TRBJ2-1
D gene: -
V gene: TRBV4-1
CDR3 protein: CASSPSSYNEQFF
CDR3 DNA: TGCGCCAGCAGCCCAAGCTCCTACAATGAGCAGTTCTTC

CDR3 length: 14
clone size: few
J gene: TRBJ1-5
D gene: -
V gene: TRBV7-9
CDR3 protein: CASSRGEGNQPQHF
CDR3 DNA: TGTGCCAGCAGCCGGGGGGAAGGCAATCAGCCCCAGCATTTT

CDR3 length: 15
clone size: -
J gene: TRBJ1-6
D gene: TRBD1
V gene: TRBV11-2
CDR3 protein: CASSSTGESNSPLHF
CDR3 DNA: TGTGCCAGCAGCTCCACAGGGGAGTCTAATTCACCCCTCCACTTT

CDR3 length: 12
clone size: -
J gene: TRBJ2-2
D gene: -
V gene: TRBV7-2
CDR3 protein: CASRHDTGELFF
CDR3 DNA: TGTGCCAGCCGCCACGACACCGGGGAGCTGTTTTTT

CDR3 length: 15
clone size: -
J gene: TRBJ2-1
D gene: -
V gene: TRBV27
CDR3 protein: CASSLSLKLSNEQFF
CDR3 DNA: TGTGCCAGCAGTTTATCTCTCAAGTTGTCCAATGAGCAGTTCTTC

CDR3 length: 14
clone size: once
J gene: TRBJ2-7
D gene: -
V gene: TRBV5-1
CDR3 protein: CASSLDRWTNEQYF
CDR3 DNA: TGCGCCAGCAGCCTGGACAGGTGGACTAACGAGCAGTACTTC

CDR3 length: 14
clone size: -
J gene: TRBJ2-1
D gene: -
V gene: TRBV5-5
CDR3 protein: CASGAGQSVNEQFF
CDR3 DNA: TGTGCCAGCGGCGCAGGACAGAGCGTGAATGAGCAGTTCTTC

CDR3 length: 13
clone size: -
J gene: TRBJ2-7
D gene: -
V gene: TRBV2
CDR3 protein: CASLSLGGYEQYF
CDR3 DNA: TGTGCCAGCCTATCACTAGGGGGCTACGAGCAGTACTTC

CDR3 length: 14
clone size: -
J gene: TRBJ1-5
D gene: TRBD1
V gene: TRBV27
CDR3 protein: CASSLGQGYQPQHF
CDR3 DNA: TGTGCCAGCAGTTTAGGACAGGGTTATCAGCCCCAGCATTTT

CDR3 length: 14
clone size: -
J gene: TRBJ2-7
D gene: -
V gene: TRBV28
CDR3 protein: CASSFLGAAYEQYF
CDR3 DNA: TGTGCCAGCAGTTTCCTGGGGGCGGCCTACGAGCAGTACTTC

CDR3 length: 15
clone size: -
J gene: TRBJ2-3
D gene: TRBD2
V gene: TRBV7-3
CDR3 protein: CASSPYGGVTDTQYF
CDR3 DNA: TGTGCCAGCAGCCCCTACGGGGGGGTGACAGATACGCAGTATTTT

CDR3 length: 14
clone size: -
J gene: TRBJ2-4
D gene: -
V gene: TRBV27
CDR3 protein: CASSPRPLGPIQYF
CDR3 DNA: TGTGCCAGCAGTCCCCGCCCGCTAGGCCCTATTCAGTACTTC

CDR3 length: 14
clone size: medium-sized
J gene: TRBJ1-1
D gene: -
V gene: TRBV19
CDR3 protein: CASSFGGAGTEAFF
CDR3 DNA: TGTGCCAGTAGTTTCGGGGGCGCCGGCACTGAAGCTTTCTTT

CDR3 length: 14
clone size: -
J gene: TRBJ1-6
D gene: -
V gene: TRBV7-2
CDR3 protein: CASSLAGLNSPLHF
CDR3 DNA: TGTGCCAGCAGCTTAGCAGGGCTTAATTCACCCCTCCACTTT

CDR3 length: 13
clone size: -
J gene: TRBJ1-1
D gene: TRBD1
V gene: TRBV19
CDR3 protein: CASSAGQGSEAFF
CDR3 DNA: TGTGCCAGTAGTGCTGGACAGGGGTCTGAAGCTTTCTTT

CDR3 length: 15
clone size: once
J gene: TRBJ2-1
D gene: TRBD1
V gene: TRBV6-5
CDR3 protein: CASSYDRGIYNEQFF
CDR3 DNA: TGTGCCAGCAGTTATGACAGGGGGATCTACAATGAGCAGTTCTTC

CDR3 length: 16
clone size: -
J gene: TRBJ1-1
D gene: -
V gene: TRBV27
CDR3 protein: CASSLHQGFMNTEAFF
CDR3 DNA: TGTGCCAGCAGTCTCCACCAGGGATTCATGAACACTGAAGCTTTCTTT

CDR3 length: 17
clone size: once
J gene: TRBJ1-1
D gene: TRBD1
V gene: TRBV19
CDR3 protein: CASSSLRGNGAYTEAFF
CDR3 DNA: TGTGCCAGTAGTTCCCTCAGGGGGAATGGGGCCTACACTGAAGCTTTCTTT